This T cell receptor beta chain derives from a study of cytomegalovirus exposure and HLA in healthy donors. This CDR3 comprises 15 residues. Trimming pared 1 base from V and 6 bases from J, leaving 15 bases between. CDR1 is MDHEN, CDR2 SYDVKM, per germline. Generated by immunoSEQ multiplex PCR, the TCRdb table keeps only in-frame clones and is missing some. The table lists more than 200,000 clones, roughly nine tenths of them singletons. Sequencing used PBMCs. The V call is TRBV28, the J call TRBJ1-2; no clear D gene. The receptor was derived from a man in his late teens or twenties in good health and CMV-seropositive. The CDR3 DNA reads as TGTGCCAGCAGTTTATTGACTGCTCGGATCAATGGCTACACCTTC. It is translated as CASSLLTARINGYTF.